The clone carrying this T cell receptor beta chain was recorded many times. This entry comes from a study of neurological immune-mediated disorders. Time point reported: longitudinal time-point 2. The cDNA came from 5'RACE, which used 10-nucleotide random UMIs. TCRdb reanalysed the 5' RACE reads using MiXCR and keeps one entry per CDR3 protein. The top ten clones hold 2% to 2.5% of a sample with tens of thousands of distinct CDR3 sequences, 13% of them seen once. The ends were cut back, 7 bases at V and 7 bases at J, with 23 bases in the middle. The CDR3 runs to 16 residues. The germline CDR1 and CDR2 sequences are LNHDA and SQIVND (reference sequence).

This rearrangement joins TRBV19 to TRBJ2-4; D is possibly TRBD2 (6 bases). This TCR was recovered from a woman in her thirties or forties in good health. The sample consisted of PBMCs. CDR3 DNA sequence: TGTGCCAGTACCTCCGCGGGGCAGTCCTTTGGCAACATTCAGTACTTC. This codes for CASTSAGQSFGNIQYF.